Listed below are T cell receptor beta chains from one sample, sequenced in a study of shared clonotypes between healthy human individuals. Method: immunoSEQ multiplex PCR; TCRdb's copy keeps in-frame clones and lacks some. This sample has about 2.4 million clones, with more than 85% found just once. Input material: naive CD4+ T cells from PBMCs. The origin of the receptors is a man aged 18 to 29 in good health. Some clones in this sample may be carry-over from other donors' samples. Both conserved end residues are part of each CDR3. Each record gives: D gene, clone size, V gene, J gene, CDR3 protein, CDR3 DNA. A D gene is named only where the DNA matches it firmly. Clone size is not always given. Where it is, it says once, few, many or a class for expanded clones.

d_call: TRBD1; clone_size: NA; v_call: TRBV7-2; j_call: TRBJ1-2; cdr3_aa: CASSSRQGRGYTF; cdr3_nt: TGTGCCAGCAGCTCTCGACAGGGTCGGGGCTACACCTTC
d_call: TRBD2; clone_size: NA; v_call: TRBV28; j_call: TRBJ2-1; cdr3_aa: CASSLLLAGGPRNEQFF; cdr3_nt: TGTGCCAGCAGTTTACTGTTAGCGGGAGGGCCGCGGAATGAGCAGTTCTTC
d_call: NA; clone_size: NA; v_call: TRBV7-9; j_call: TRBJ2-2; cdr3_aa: CASSPVGGPGYGELFF; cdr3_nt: TGTGCCAGCAGCCCCGTGGGGGGCCCTGGGTACGGGGAGCTGTTTTTT
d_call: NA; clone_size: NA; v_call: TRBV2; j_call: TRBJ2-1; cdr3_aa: CASSSFTAGNEQFF; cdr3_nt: TGTGCCAGCTCCTCATTCACTGCTGGGAATGAGCAGTTCTTC
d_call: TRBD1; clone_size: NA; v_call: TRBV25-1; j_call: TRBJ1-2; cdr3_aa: CASSDPRDRGYGYTF; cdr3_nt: TGTGCCAGCAGTGACCCCCGGGACAGGGGCTATGGCTACACCTTC
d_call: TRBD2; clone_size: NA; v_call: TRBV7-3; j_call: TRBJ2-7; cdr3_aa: CASSPGRASGFYEQYF; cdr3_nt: TGTGCCAGCAGCCCCGGAAGGGCTAGCGGGTTCTACGAGCAGTACTTC
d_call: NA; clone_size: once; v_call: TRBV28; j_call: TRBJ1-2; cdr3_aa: CASTGGYGYTF; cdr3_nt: TGTGCCAGCACTGGGGGCTATGGCTACACCTTC
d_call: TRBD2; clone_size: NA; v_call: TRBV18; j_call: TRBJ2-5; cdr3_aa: CASSPSLAASGKGETQYF; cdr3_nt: TGTGCCAGCTCACCCTCCCTGGCGGCTAGCGGGAAGGGAGAGACCCAGTACTTC
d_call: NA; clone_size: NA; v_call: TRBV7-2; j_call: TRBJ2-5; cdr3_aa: CASSFQGGGETQYF; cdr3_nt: TGTGCCAGCAGCTTCCAGGGTGGGGGGGAGACCCAGTACTTC
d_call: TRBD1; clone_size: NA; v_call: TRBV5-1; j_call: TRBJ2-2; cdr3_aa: CASSLPDRGLSGELFF; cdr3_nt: TGCGCCAGCAGCTTGCCGGACAGGGGGCTTTCCGGGGAGCTGTTTTTT
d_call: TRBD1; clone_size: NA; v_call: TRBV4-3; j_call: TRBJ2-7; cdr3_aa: CASSQGDRGGEQYF; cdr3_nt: TGCGCCAGCAGCCAGGGGGACAGGGGCGGCGAGCAGTACTTC
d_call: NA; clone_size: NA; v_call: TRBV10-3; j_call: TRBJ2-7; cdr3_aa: CAISSIPGPANEQYF; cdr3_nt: TGTGCCATCAGTTCCATCCCCGGACCTGCAAACGAGCAGTACTTC
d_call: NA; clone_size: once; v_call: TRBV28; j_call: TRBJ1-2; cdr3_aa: CASKGAGLRGYTF; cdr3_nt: TGTGCCAGCAAAGGGGCAGGGTTGCGTGGCTACACCTTC
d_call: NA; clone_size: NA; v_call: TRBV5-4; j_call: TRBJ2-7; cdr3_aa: CASSSGQSAEQYF; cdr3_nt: TGTGCCAGCAGCTCTGGACAGTCAGCCGAGCAGTACTTC
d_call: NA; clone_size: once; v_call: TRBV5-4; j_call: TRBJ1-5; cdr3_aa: CASSLDGNQPQHF; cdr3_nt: TGTGCCAGCAGCTTGGACGGCAATCAGCCCCAGCATTTT
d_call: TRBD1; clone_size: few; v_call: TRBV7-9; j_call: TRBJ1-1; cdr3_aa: CASTQSETGPFF; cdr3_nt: TGTGCCAGCACCCAATCCGAGACAGGGCCCTTCTTT
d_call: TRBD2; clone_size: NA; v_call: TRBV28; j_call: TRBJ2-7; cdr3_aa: CASSLVGGYEQYF; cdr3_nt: TGTGCCAGCAGTTTGGTGGGGGGGTACGAGCAGTACTTC
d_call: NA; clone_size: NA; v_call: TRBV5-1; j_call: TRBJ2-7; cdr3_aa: CASTSLAGSHEQYF; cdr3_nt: TGCGCCAGCACCTCTCTAGCAGGGTCCCACGAGCAGTACTTC
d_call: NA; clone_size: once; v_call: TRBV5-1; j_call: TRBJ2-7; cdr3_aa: CASSDGVYEQYF; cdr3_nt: TGCGCCAGCTCGGACGGGGTATACGAGCAGTACTTC
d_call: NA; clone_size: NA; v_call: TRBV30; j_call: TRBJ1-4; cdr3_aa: CAWSVQTVNEKLFF; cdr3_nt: TGTGCCTGGAGTGTACAGACAGTCAATGAAAAACTGTTTTTT
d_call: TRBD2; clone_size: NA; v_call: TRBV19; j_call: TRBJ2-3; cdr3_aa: CASSRSPSGASTDTQYF; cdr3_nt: TGTGCCAGTAGCCGATCCCCTAGCGGGGCGAGCACAGATACGCAGTATTTT
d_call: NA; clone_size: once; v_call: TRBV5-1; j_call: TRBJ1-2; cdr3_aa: CASSPRGGGNYGYTF; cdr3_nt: TGCGCCAGCAGCCCCCGGGGAGGGGGTAACTATGGCTACACCTTC
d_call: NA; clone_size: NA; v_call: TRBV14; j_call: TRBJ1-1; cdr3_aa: CASSPHINTEAFF; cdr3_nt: TGTGCCAGCAGCCCTCATATTAACACTGAAGCTTTCTTT
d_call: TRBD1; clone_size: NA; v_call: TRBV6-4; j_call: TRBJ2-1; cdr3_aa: CASRSTGGNEQFF; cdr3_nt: TGTGCCAGCAGATCGACAGGGGGCAATGAGCAGTTCTTC
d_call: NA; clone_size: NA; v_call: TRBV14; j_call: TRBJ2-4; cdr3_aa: CASSLGGLAKNIQYF; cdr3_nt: TGTGCCAGCAGCCTAGGAGGCCTAGCCAAAAACATTCAGTACTTC
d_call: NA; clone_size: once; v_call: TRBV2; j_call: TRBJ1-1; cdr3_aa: CASSDGRRGTNTEAFF; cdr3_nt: TGTGCCAGCAGTGATGGCAGGCGGGGCACCAACACTGAAGCTTTCTTT